Following are 23 T cell receptor beta chains from one sample sequenced in a study of blood T cell repertoires in COVID-19. Profiled with immunoSEQ multiplex PCR; TCRdb holds only in-frame clones, not every one. The top ten hold about 6.9% of the sample, which has approximately 200,000 clones, around 80% seen once. Material for sequencing was peripheral blood. These receptors were obtained from a human donor with acute or convalescent COVID-19. The donor label of this sample is uncertain.

This clone was counted a single time. The J gene is TRBJ2-2, the V gene TRBV6-1, with TRBD2 identical over 11 bases. V lost 0 bases and J lost 5; bases outside the gene matches: 8. The CDR3 runs to 18 residues. From germline, CDR1 is MNHNS and CDR2 SASEGT. The CDR3 DNA reads TGTGCCAGCAGTGAAGCGCTAGGGCTAGCGGGAGGTACCGGGGAGCTGTTTTTT. Its protein is CASSEALGLAGGTGELFF.

CDR3 residues: CASSFGQGGYEQYF. CDR3 nucleotides: TGCGCCAGCAGCTTCGGACAGGGTGGCTACGAGCAGTACTTC. This chain connects TRBV5-1 to TRBJ2-7; 8 positions match TRBD1. Germline V CDR1 and CDR2: SGHRS, YFSETQ. The V segment lost 2 bases and the J segment 3 bases; nucleotides outside the gene matches: 4. CDR3 length: 14 residues. The whole variable domain, remainder taken from reference TRBV5-1 and TRBJ2-7, is KAGVTQTPRYLIKTRGQQVTLSCSPISGHRSVSWYQQTPGQGLQFLFEYFSETQRNKGNFPGRFSGRQFSNSRSEMNVSTLELGDSALYLCASSFGQGGYEQYFGPGTRLTVT.

J is TRBJ2-5 and V is TRBV11-2, with TRBD1 identical over 7 bases. CDR1 and CDR2 from the germline V gene are SGHAT and FQNNGV. The J segment lost 6 bases and the V segment lost 5 bases, leaving 6 bases of the junction unmatched. This CDR3 spans 13 amino acids. DNA of the CDR3: TGTGCCAGCAGCCAAGACAGGGTAAAGACCCAGTACTTC. This translates into CASSQDRVKTQYF. Full variable domain (missing parts from reference TRBV11-2 and TRBJ2-5): EAGVAQSPRYKIIEKRQSVAFWCNPISGHATLYWYQQILGQGPKLLIQFQNNGVVDDSQLPKDRFSAERLKGVDSTLKIQPAKLEDSAVYLCASSQDRVKTQYFGPGTRLLVL.

The chain is built from TRBV4-3 and TRBJ2-3; D is possibly TRBD1 (5 bases). Looked up from germline, CDR1 is LGHNA and CDR2 is YSLEER. The ends were cut back, 4 bases at V and 4 bases at J, with 12 bases in the middle. There are 14 residues in the CDR3. CDR3 nucleotide sequence: TGCGCCAGCAGCCCGCGCCAGGGCCCAGATACGCAGTATTTT. This sequence encodes CASSPRQGPDTQYF.

J is TRBJ1-3 and V is TRBV7-2, with 7 bases lining up with TRBD1. CDR3 length equals 16 residues. Germline V CDR1 and CDR2: SGHTA, FQGNSA. After removal of 0 bases from V and 5 bases from J, the junction contained 7 bases not matched to a gene. CDR3 protein: CASSLAGGGARNTIYF. In DNA, the CDR3 is TGTGCCAGCAGCTTAGCCGGAGGGGGCGCGAGAAACACCATATATTTT.

The rearrangement uses TRBV5-1 and TRBJ1-5, with unresolved D. V lost 0 bases and J 7 bases, leaving 8 bases between the germline ends. In germline, CDR1 is SGHRS, CDR2 YFSETQ. The CDR3 length is 13 residues. CDR3: CASSLGGGQPQHF. The CDR3 DNA follows: TGCGCCAGCAGCTTGGGGGGAGGGCAGCCCCAGCATTTT.

The chain combines TRBV9 with TRBJ2-7, with 10 bases matching TRBD2. The CDR3 has 18 amino acids. The germline V gene encodes CDR1 SGDLS and CDR2 YYNGEE. V shed 0 bases and J 2 bases; nucleotides not matched to a gene: 11. CDR3 amino acids: CASSVAPSGRGGPYEQYF. The CDR3 DNA sequence: TGTGCCAGCAGCGTAGCTCCTAGCGGGAGAGGGGGCCCCTACGAGCAGTACTTC.

This rearrangement joins TRBV9 to TRBJ2-1; a possible D gene is TRBD1 (6 bases). The CDR3 is 14 amino acids. CDR1 and CDR2 from the germline V gene are SGDLS and YYNGEE. V lost 3 bases and J 9 bases, leaving 16 bases between the germline ends. The CDR3 loop is CASSEQGIQGEQFF. CDR3 nucleotide sequence: TGTGCCAGCAGCGAACAGGGAATTCAGGGTGAGCAGTTCTTC.

A single count supports this clone. The chain carries TRBV20-1 and TRBJ1-2, with a possible D match to TRBD1 (5 bases). The CDR3 totals 14 residues. Germline values: CDR1 DFQATT, CDR2 SNEGSKA (reference sequence). V was trimmed by 3 bases and J by 0 bases, leaving 11 bases between them. The CDR3 sequence is CSASRPGANYGYTF. The CDR3 DNA follows: TGCAGTGCTAGTAGGCCGGGGGCTAACTATGGCTACACCTTC.

The chain couples TRBV5-6 to TRBJ2-7; TRBD2 aligns across 8 bases. The J segment lost 3 bases and the V segment lost 0 bases, leaving 11 bases of the junction unmatched. The CDR3 spans 17 residues. Per germline, CDR1 SGHDT and CDR2 YYEEEE. The CDR3 reads CASSLARLREGHYEQYF. CDR3 DNA sequence: TGTGCCAGCAGCTTGGCCCGTTTACGGGAGGGCCACTACGAGCAGTACTTC.

The genes are TRBV6-5 and TRBJ1-5; D gene ambiguous. Trimming cost V 5 bases and J 1 base, with 12 bases left between them. The CDR3 is 15 residues long. CDR1 MNHEY and CDR2 SVGAGI come from the germline V gene. The chain's CDR3 is CASSTVLTSNQPQHF. The CDR3 nucleotides read TGTGCCAGCAGTACTGTCCTTACCAGCAATCAGCCCCAGCATTTT.

The J gene is TRBJ2-3, the V gene TRBV11-2; 11 bases map to TRBD2. V lost 4 bases to trimming and J lost 3 bases; unmatched junction nucleotides: 9. Germline V lookup: CDR1 SGHAT, CDR2 FQNNGV. CDR3 length: 17 residues. CDR3 amino acids: CASSSGTSGQRTDTQYF. The CDR3 bases are TGTGCCAGCAGCTCGGGGACTAGCGGACAAAGGACAGATACGCAGTATTTT.

V usage is TRBV6-2 or TRBV6-3 and J usage is TRBJ1-1; 10 bases map to TRBD1. Germline CDR1 and CDR2: MNHEY and SVGEGT. This CDR3 comprises 12 residues. The trim removed 5 bases at V and 10 bases at J, leaving 4 bases unmatched. The DNA for the CDR3 is TGTGCCAGCAGTACCGACAGGGGGCGAGCTTTCTTT. Residues: CASSTDRGRAFF.

The V and J genes are TRBV6-5 and TRBJ2-1; 11 nucleotides align to TRBD2. The CDR3 contains 14 residues. Germline values: CDR1 MNHEY, CDR2 SVGAGI. The V and J ends lost 5 bases and 6 bases, in that order; junction bases with no gene match: 3. CDR3 region: CASSRTSGPNEQFF. CDR3 nucleotide sequence: TGTGCCAGCAGTAGGACTAGCGGGCCCAATGAGCAGTTCTTC.

This rearrangement joins TRBV6-1 to TRBJ2-5, with a tentative D call TRBD1 (5 bases). V was trimmed by 1 base and J by 5 bases, leaving 11 bases between them. Germline lookup yields CDR1 MNHNS and CDR2 SASEGT. There are 14 residues in the CDR3. The CDR3 DNA sequence: TGTGCCAGCAGTGAAGGGACATTAGGCGAGACCCAGTACTTC. Residues: CASSEGTLGETQYF.

V usage is TRBV4-2 and J usage is TRBJ2-1, with TRBD2 matching over 16 bases. CDR1 and CDR2 (germline): LGHNA, YNFKEQ. V shed 4 bases, J shed 2 bases, and the junction held 11 bases outside the gene matches. CDR3 size: 20 residues. This CDR3 is CASSPQVGTSGRAAYNEQFF. CDR3 nucleotides: TGTGCCAGCAGCCCTCAGGTCGGGACTAGCGGGAGGGCCGCCTACAATGAGCAGTTCTTC.

The chain joins TRBV12-3 or TRBV12-4 to TRBJ1-1, with 7 bases identical to TRBD1. The CDR3 is 13 amino acids. J gave up 4 bases and V 7 bases, and 6 bases lay outside the gene matches. CDR3 nucleotide sequence: TGTGCCAGCACCCGACAGGGAGGCACTGAAGCTTTCTTT. Translating it yields CASTRQGGTEAFF.

This clone was detected only a few times. The chain combines TRBV7-2 with TRBJ2-5; D possibly corresponds to TRBD2 (6 bases). The CDR3 is made up of 13 amino acids. Per the germline V gene, CDR1 is SGHTA and CDR2 is FQGNSA. V was trimmed by 5 bases and J by 2 bases, leaving 9 bases between them. CDR3 bases: TGTGCCAGCAGCCAGGGACTGCAAGAGACCCAGTACTTC. Encoded protein: CASSQGLQETQYF.

This clone was observed once. The chain uses TRBV27 and TRBJ2-3; 9 bases fit TRBD2. From germline, CDR1 is MNHEY and CDR2 SMNVEV (reference sequence). J lost 3 bases, V lost 5 bases, and 9 bases had no gene match. CDR3 length equals 16 residues. CDR3 protein: CASSQTLAGGTDTQYF. The DNA of the CDR3 is TGTGCCAGCAGTCAAACACTAGCGGGTGGGACAGATACGCAGTATTTT.

The chain employs TRBV9 and TRBJ2-3; 9 nucleotides match TRBD2. J was trimmed by 1 base and V by 2 bases; bases with no gene match: 8. CDR3 length: 17 residues. Germline CDR1 reads SGDLS; CDR2 reads YYNGEE. The CDR3 bases are TGTGCCAGCAGCGTCGGGACTAGCTGGGGGGGCACAGATACGCAGTATTTT. Its protein is CASSVGTSWGGTDTQYF. The full variable domain, rest sourced from reference TRBV9 and TRBJ2-3, is DSGVTQTPKHLITATGQRVTLRCSPRSGDLSVYWYQQSLDQGLQFLIQYYNGEERAKGNILERFSAQQFPDLHSELNLSSLELGDSALYFCASSVGTSWGGTDTQYFGPGTRLTVL.

This chain uses TRBV6-5 with TRBJ1-2; 10 positions match TRBD1. The CDR3 consists of 13 residues. V shed 4 bases, J shed 13 bases, and the junction held 9 bases outside the gene matches. From germline, CDR1 is MNHEY and CDR2 SVGAGI. CDR3 protein: CASSFQGTGVSTF. CDR3 coding DNA: TGTGCCAGCAGTTTCCAAGGGACAGGGGTTTCCACCTTC.

The chain has TRBV25-1 and TRBJ2-3; 7 bases fit TRBD1. Germline lookup yields CDR1 MGHDK and CDR2 SYGVNS. V gave up 4 bases and J gave up 1 base; unmatched junction bases: 8. This CDR3 is built from 16 residues. In DNA, the CDR3 is TGTGCCAGCAGTGGGACAGGCACTTTGGGCACAGATACGCAGTATTTT. It is translated as CASSGTGTLGTDTQYF.

Ten or more counts support this clone. The CDR3 region is CASFFGRRDNEQFF. The CDR3, as DNA: TGTGCCAGCTTTTTCGGGAGGAGGGACAATGAGCAGTTCTTC. The V call is TRBV2, the J call TRBJ2-1; 7 nucleotides line up with TRBD2. V shed 8 bases, J shed 5 bases, and the junction held 9 bases outside the gene matches. CDR1 is SNHLY and CDR2 is FYNNEI in the germline V gene. This CDR3 is 14 amino acids long.